The clone carrying this T cell receptor (beta chain) was counted a single time. Antigen specificity is unknown. These data belong to a study of T cell responses to AZD1222 COVID-19 vaccine. The assay was immunoSEQ multiplex PCR, and TCRdb's table has in-frame clones only and misses some. Here the sample spans over 100,000 clones, 80% to 90% being singletons. From germline, CDR1 is LNHDA and CDR2 SQIVND (reference sequence). This CDR3 region has 15 residues. V was shortened by 4 bases and J by 5 bases, with 18 bases between the two germline ends. Study-level findings and limits: Donors were largely white British and mainly female; clonal diversity was possibly underestimated.

The sequence was obtained from an adult in good health. The specimen comprised peripheral blood, sampled on day 0 of AZD1222 vaccination. The chain links TRBV19 to TRBJ2-7; possible D gene TRBD2, 6 bases. CDR3 nucleotide sequence: TGTGCCAGTAGTAAACGGAGGGCCCCCGGGGACGAGCAGTACTTC. Its protein product is CASSKRRAPGDEQYF.